The text below deals with one TCR beta chain. The data were obtained in a study of blood T cell repertoires in COVID-19. Study information: The United States, Italy and Spain were the sources of the acute and convalescent COVID-19 samples. T cells, B-cell-depleted T cells, or PBMCs supplied cDNA or gDNA.

Enrollees, about 18 to 90 years old, lived in fewer than 25 US areas. CDR3 length equals 15 residues. In germline, CDR1 is LGHDT, CDR2 YNNKEL (reference sequence). Trimming removed 3 bases from V and 0 bases from J; junction bases left unmatched: 3. Authors' analysis steps: The assay estimated nucleated cells by amplifying reference gene primers. Libraries were prepared by immunoSEQ multiplex PCR; TCRdb keeps only in-frame clonotypes and omits some of them. That table gives V, J and clone size, and the DNA gave D and trimming. This repertoire shows 160,000 or so clones, roughly 90% found once; its top ten account for over 0.95%.

The sample comprised PBMCs or T cells enriched from blood (not recorded which). This chain uses TRBV3-1 (or the pseudogene TRBV3-2) with TRBJ1-2, with TRBD1 identical over 8 bases. The source is a human donor with acute COVID-19. The donor label of this sample is uncertain. The CDR3 sequence: CASSHSRGPNYGYTF. Written as DNA, the CDR3 is TGTGCCAGCAGCCATTCCAGGGGGCCTAACTATGGCTACACCTTC.